A selection of T cell receptor beta chains follows, all from one sample in a study of OX40 agonist ivuxolimab in advanced cancers. TCRdb's table, derived via immunoSEQ multiplex PCR, lists solely in-frame clones and lacks some. The sample consists of around 78,000 clones, 80% to 90% of them appearing once. The specimen comprised CD4+ or CD8+ T cells sorted from blood, sampled in a trial of the OX40 agonist ivuxolimab. These receptors all come from an adult with an advanced solid tumor such as melanoma, head and neck, liver or kidney cancer. Each CDR3 is given with its conserved first and last residue. Fields, in order: CDR3 protein, V gene.

CDR3: CASSPRAEPYEQYF; V: TRBV4-2
CDR3: CASSLGGLAGVEQYF; V: TRBV7-6
CDR3: CASSLDSNYGYTF; V: TRBV7-8
CDR3: CASSPGQGNYEQYF; V: TRBV5-4
CDR3: CASSPGQGANEQYF; V: TRBV19
CDR3: CASSIERGINYGYTF; V: TRBV19
CDR3: CASRGRPTQETQYF; V: TRBV11-3
CDR3: CASSPGTRGSYEQYF; V: TRBV11-3
CDR3: CASSLDYATDTQYF; V: TRBV11-3
CDR3: CASSPQGDNEQFF; V: TRBV5-1
CDR3: CASSLLEDVGYTF; V: TRBV6-1
CDR3: CASSLGTPSYEQYF; V: TRBV9
CDR3: CASSPPTGLPYNEQFF; V: TRBV5-6
CDR3: CASRVSYEQYF; V: TRBV2